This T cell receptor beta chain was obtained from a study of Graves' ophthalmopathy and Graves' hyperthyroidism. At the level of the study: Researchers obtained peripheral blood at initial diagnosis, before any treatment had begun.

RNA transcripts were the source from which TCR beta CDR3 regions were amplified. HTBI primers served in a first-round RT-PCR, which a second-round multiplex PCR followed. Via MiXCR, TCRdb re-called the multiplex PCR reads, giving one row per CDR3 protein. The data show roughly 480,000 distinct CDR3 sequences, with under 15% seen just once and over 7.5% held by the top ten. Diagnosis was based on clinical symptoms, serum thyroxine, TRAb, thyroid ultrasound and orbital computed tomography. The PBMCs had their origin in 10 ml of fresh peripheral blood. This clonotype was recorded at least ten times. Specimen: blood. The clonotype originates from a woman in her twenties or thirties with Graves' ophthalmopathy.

CDR3 protein: CASSLGTIEQYF. DNA of the CDR3: TGTGCCAGCAGTTTAGGCACGATTGAGCAGTACTTC. The chain couples TRBV28 to TRBJ2-7; D unresolved. This CDR3 is built from 12 residues. Trimming removed 2 bases from V and 7 bases from J, with 9 bases in between. CDR1 is MDHEN, CDR2 SYDVKM, per germline.